This passage covers 11 T cell receptor beta chains from one sample sequenced in a study of T cell clones after liver transplantation. Repertoires were generated with immunoSEQ multiplex PCR, while TCRdb's copy carries only in-frame clones and drops some. The sample carries more than 95,000 clones, about 86% recorded once. The sequences come from CD4+ T cells from blood, collected approximately 43 months after liver transplant. Receptor source: a human patient who received a liver transplant. Some T cells may be supplied by the graft donor.

The V call is TRBV9, the J call TRBJ1-1; TRBD1 is a possible D gene (5 bases). Germline CDR1 SGDLS, CDR2 YYNGEE. The CDR3 is made up of 13 amino acids. Trimming took 0 bases from V and 7 from J, leaving 10 bases between them. This CDR3 reads CASSVVGQGEAFF. Here the CDR3 DNA reads TGTGCCAGCAGCGTAGTAGGTCAGGGTGAAGCTTTCTTT.

The rearrangement links TRBV9 to TRBJ1-4; D is perhaps TRBD1 (5 bases). Germline V gene lookup returns CDR1 SGDLS and CDR2 YYNGEE. Trimming took off 0 bases at V and 5 bases at J, with 17 bases between the two ends. CDR3 length: 17 residues. In DNA, the CDR3 is TGTGCCAGCAGCGTAGACGGACAACCGCGTGTAAATGAAAAACTGTTTTTT. Translating it yields CASSVDGQPRVNEKLFF.

This sequence joins TRBV12-5 and TRBJ1-6; no clear D. V was trimmed by 1 base and J by 8 bases, leaving 12 bases between them. The CDR3 loop spans 15 amino acids. Germline CDR1 and CDR2: LGHNT and FRNRAP. In DNA form, the CDR3 reads TGTGCTAGTGGTTTGGCGGCAGTCTCGCATTCACCCCTCCACTTT. Amino acid sequence: CASGLAAVSHSPLHF.

The chain has TRBV6-6 and TRBJ1-1, with no clear D. V lost 10 bases, J lost 4 bases, and 16 bases lay in between. The germline V gene encodes CDR1 MNHNY and CDR2 SVGAGI (reference sequence). This CDR3 spans 13 amino acids. For the CDR3, the DNA is TGTGCCACCCATCACTTATCAAGCACTGAAGCTTTCTTT. As protein: CATHHLSSTEAFF.

The rearrangement links TRBV7-2 to TRBJ2-5, with 8 positions matching TRBD1. Germline assignment: CDR1 SGHTA and CDR2 FQGNSA. The V segment lost 5 bases and the J segment 11 bases; nucleotides outside the gene matches: 10. The CDR3 has 13 amino acids. CDR3 protein: CASSRDRTGHQYF. The CDR3 coding sequence is TGTGCCAGCAGCCGCGATCGGACAGGGCATCAGTACTTC.

The V gene is TRBV7-3, the J gene TRBJ2-4; D may be TRBD2 (6 bases). The CDR3 runs 14 residues. Germline V gene sequence: CDR1 SGHTA, CDR2 FQGTGA. Trimming shortened V by 8 bases and J by 0 bases, and 11 bases separated the two germline ends. CDR3 protein: CASSRLEAKNIQYF. In DNA, the CDR3 is TGTGCCAGCTCCCGACTAGAAGCCAAAAACATTCAGTACTTC.

The chain combines TRBV7-6 with TRBJ1-5; 12 bases are shared with TRBD1. This CDR3 spans 16 amino acids. With V trimmed by 1 base and J by 7 bases, 5 bases remained unmatched. Germline loops: CDR1 SGHVS, CDR2 FNYEAQ. The DNA of the CDR3 is TGTGCCAGCAGCTTAGAGGCCGGGACAGGGGGCCAGCCCCAGCATTTT. Its protein is CASSLEAGTGGQPQHF.

This clone has just one count. The chain carries TRBV7-2 and TRBJ1-1; TRBD1 is a possible D gene (5 bases). Trimming took off 5 bases at V and 4 bases at J, with 17 bases between the two ends. Germline loops: CDR1 SGHTA, CDR2 FQGNSA. The CDR3 covers 15 residues. The CDR3 here is CASSLNPGGGTEAFF. CDR3 in DNA: TGTGCCAGCAGCCTTAACCCTGGGGGAGGCACTGAAGCTTTCTTT.

V usage is TRBV7-2 and J usage is TRBJ2-7, with D possibly TRBD1 on 6 matching bases. From germline, CDR1 is SGHTA and CDR2 FQGNSA. CDR3 length: 13 residues. The V end lost 1 base, the J end lost 6 bases, and 10 bases lay between the germline ends. The CDR3 loop is CASSLDRVGEQYF. In DNA, the CDR3 is TGTGCCAGCAGCTTAGACAGGGTGGGCGAGCAGTACTTC.

The J gene is TRBJ2-2, the V gene TRBV29-1; 8 nucleotides agree with TRBD1. V trimming: 6 bases; J trimming: 7 bases; junction bases outside the gene matches: 7. In germline, CDR1 is SQVTM, CDR2 ANQGSEA. The CDR3 is 13 amino acids. The CDR3 DNA reads TGCAGCGTCCGGACAGGGAGAGGCGGGGAGCTGTTTTTT. Amino acids: CSVRTGRGGELFF.

This clone is categorized as medium-sized. This chain uses TRBV13 with TRBJ2-2, with D tentatively TRBD1 (6 bases). V shed 4 bases and J shed 4 bases, with 10 bases lying between them. The CDR3 is made up of 14 amino acids. Germline assignment: CDR1 PRHDT and CDR2 FYEKMQ (reference sequence). The CDR3 DNA reads as TGTGCCAGCAGCTCACCAGGGGTCACCGGGGAGCTGTTTTTT. This sequence encodes CASSSPGVTGELFF.